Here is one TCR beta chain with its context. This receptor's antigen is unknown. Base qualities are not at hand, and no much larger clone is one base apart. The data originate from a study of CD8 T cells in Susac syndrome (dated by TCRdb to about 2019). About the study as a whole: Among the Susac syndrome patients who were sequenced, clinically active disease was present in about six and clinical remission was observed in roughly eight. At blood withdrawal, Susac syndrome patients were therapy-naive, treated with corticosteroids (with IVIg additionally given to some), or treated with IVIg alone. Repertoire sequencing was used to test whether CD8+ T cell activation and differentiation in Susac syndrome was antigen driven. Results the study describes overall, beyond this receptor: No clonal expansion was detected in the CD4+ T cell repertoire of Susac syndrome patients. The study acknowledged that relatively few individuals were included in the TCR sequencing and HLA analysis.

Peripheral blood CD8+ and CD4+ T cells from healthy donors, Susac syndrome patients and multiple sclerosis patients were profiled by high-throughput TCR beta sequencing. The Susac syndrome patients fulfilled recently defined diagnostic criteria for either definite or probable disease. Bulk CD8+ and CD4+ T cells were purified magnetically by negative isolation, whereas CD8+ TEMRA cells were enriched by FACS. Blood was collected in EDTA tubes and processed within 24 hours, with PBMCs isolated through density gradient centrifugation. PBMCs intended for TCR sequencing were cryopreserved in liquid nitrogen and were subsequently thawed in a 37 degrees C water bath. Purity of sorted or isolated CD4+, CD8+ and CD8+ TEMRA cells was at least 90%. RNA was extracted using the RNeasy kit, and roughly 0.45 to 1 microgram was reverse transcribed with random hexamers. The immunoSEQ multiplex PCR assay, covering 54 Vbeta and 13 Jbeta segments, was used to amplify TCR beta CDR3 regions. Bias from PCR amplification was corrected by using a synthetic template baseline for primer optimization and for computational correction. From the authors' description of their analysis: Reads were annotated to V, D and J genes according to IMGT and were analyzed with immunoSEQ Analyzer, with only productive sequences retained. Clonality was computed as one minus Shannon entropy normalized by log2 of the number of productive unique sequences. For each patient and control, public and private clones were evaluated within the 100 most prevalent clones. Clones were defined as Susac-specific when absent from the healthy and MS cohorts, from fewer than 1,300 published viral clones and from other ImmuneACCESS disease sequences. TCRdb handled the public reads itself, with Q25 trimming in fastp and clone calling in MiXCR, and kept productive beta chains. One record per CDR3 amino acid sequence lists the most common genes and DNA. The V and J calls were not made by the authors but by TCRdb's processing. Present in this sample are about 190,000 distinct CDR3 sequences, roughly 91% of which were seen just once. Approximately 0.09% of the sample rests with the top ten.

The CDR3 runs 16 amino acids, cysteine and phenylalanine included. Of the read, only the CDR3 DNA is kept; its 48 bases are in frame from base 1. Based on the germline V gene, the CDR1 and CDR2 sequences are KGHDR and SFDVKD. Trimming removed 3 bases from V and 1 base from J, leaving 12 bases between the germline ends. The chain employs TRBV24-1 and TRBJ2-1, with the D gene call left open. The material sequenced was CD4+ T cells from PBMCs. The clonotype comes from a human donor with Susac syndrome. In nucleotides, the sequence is TGTGCCACCAGTGATCGTGGGCAAAGGTCCTACAATGAGCAGTTCTTC. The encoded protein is CATSDRGQRSYNEQFF.